A single sample is the source of the 11 T cell receptor beta chains below, sequenced in a study of cytomegalovirus exposure and HLA in healthy donors. 13 Jbeta primers and 60 Vbeta primers were used for the PCR. Sequencing was performed with immunoSEQ multiplex PCR; in TCRdb, only in-frame clones are kept and a portion is missing. The data contain about 280,000 clones, roughly 89% of them seen just once; the ten biggest clones take up about 2%. What was sequenced was PBMCs. These receptors all come from a woman aged 18-30 years in good health and CMV-seronegative.

The J gene is TRBJ2-1, the V gene TRBV25-1; 8 bases line up with TRBD2. Germline assignment: CDR1 MGHDK and CDR2 SYGVNS. The V gene end was trimmed by 4 bases and the J gene end by 2 bases; junction bases not matched to a gene: 10. There are 17 residues in the CDR3. CDR3 DNA: TGTGCCAGCAGTGGCCCCTTGGGGCGGGGGGCCTACAATGAGCAGTTCTTC. This encodes CASSGPLGRGAYNEQFF. Complete variable domain (other parts from reference TRBV25-1 and TRBJ2-1): EADIYQTPRYLVIGTGKKITLECSQTMGHDKMYWYQQDPGMELHLIHYSYGVNSTEKGDLSSESTVSRIRTEHFPLTLESARPSHTSQYLCASSGPLGRGAYNEQFFGPGTRLTVL.

The gene calls are TRBV27 and TRBJ2-7; 7 bases are shared with TRBD1. V gave up 6 bases and J gave up 3 bases; unmatched junction bases: 8. This CDR3 is 14 amino acids long. CDR1 MNHEY and CDR2 SMNVEV come from the germline V gene (reference sequence). The CDR3 coding sequence is TGTGCCAGCAGACCCCCGGGACAGATCTACGAGCAGTACTTC. Its protein is CASRPPGQIYEQYF.

This chain uses TRBV13 with TRBJ1-1; a weak D match, TRBD1 (5 bases). The germline V and J ends were trimmed by 5 bases and 1 base, with 8 bases remaining between them. CDR3 size: 13 residues. CDR1 is PRHDT, CDR2 FYEKMQ, per germline (reference sequence). The CDR3: CASSTGGNTEAFF. The CDR3 nucleotides read TGTGCCAGCAGCACAGGCGGGAACACTGAAGCTTTCTTT.

The CDR3 DNA sequence: TGTGCCAGCAGCTTGCCAGGGGGCATTGGGGACTATGGCTACACCTTC. It yields the protein CASSLPGGIGDYGYTF. V is TRBV5-6 and J is TRBJ1-2; TRBD1 matches at 8 bases. This CDR3 is built from 16 residues. Germline assignment: CDR1 SGHDT and CDR2 YYEEEE. Unmatched junction bases numbered 8, after V lost 1 base and J lost 3 bases.

This clone was detected once. Other DNA sequences in this sample translate to the same CDR3. The chain's CDR3 is CASSPGTGVYEQYF. The CDR3, as DNA: TGTGCCAGCTCCCCCGGGACAGGGGTCTACGAGCAGTACTTC. V and J are TRBV18 and TRBJ2-7; 10 bases are shared with TRBD1. The CDR3 has 14 amino acids. V gave up 6 bases and J gave up 3 bases; unmatched junction bases: 5. The germline V gene has CDR1 KGHSH and CDR2 LQKENI.

To note about this clone: Different DNA sequences within this sample yield the same CDR3. The chain is built from TRBV25-1 and TRBJ1-6; 10 nucleotides align to TRBD1. Germline values: CDR1 MGHDK, CDR2 SYGVNS. The CDR3 length is 14 residues. Losses at the gene ends were 4 bases for V and 8 bases for J; bases not matched to a gene: 2. The CDR3 here is CASSGQGAYSPLHF. The CDR3 DNA follows: TGTGCCAGCAGTGGACAGGGGGCCTATTCACCCCTCCACTTT.

The chain couples TRBV9 to TRBJ2-7; a possible D gene is TRBD1 (5 bases). CDR1 and CDR2 (germline): SGDLS, YYNGEE. The V and J ends lost 0 bases and 3 bases respectively, with 13 bases between them. The length of the CDR3 is 15 residues. CDR3 in amino acids: CASSVGVGVGYEQYF. The DNA for the CDR3 is TGTGCCAGCAGCGTAGGAGTAGGGGTGGGCTACGAGCAGTACTTC.

About this clone: The sample carries other DNA sequences with the same CDR3. The J gene is TRBJ1-5, the V gene TRBV5-1; TRBD1 might be the D (5 bases). Germline V gives CDR1 SGHRS, CDR2 YFSETQ. The V end lost 2 bases, the J end lost 0 bases, and 9 bases lay between the germline ends. The CDR3 is 15 residues long. CDR3 DNA: TGCGCCAGCAGCTTAGCGGGGGTTAGCAATCAGCCCCAGCATTTT. This gives the protein CASSLAGVSNQPQHF.

The chain couples TRBV27 to TRBJ2-5; a possible D gene is TRBD1 (5 bases). The closer fit of TRBJ2-7 to the DNA end suggests the J call may be wrong. Germline V lookup: CDR1 MNHEY, CDR2 SMNVEV (reference sequence). This CDR3 has 12 amino acids. CDR3 region: CASSAKGNEQYF. Here the CDR3 DNA reads TGTGCCAGCAGCGCCAAGGGGAACGAGCAGTACTTC.

The genes are TRBV7-2 and TRBJ2-3; TRBD2 agrees at 11 bases. This CDR3 region has 14 residues. The V gene's germline CDR1 is SGHTA and CDR2 FQGNSA. V lost 5 bases, J lost 7 bases, and 5 bases stayed unmatched. The CDR3 region is CASSLGLAVNTQYF. The CDR3 DNA reads TGTGCCAGCAGCCTGGGACTAGCGGTCAATACGCAGTATTTT.

This clone has only a few counts. The J gene is TRBJ2-7, the V gene TRBV7-6, with D uncertain. CDR3 length equals 13 residues. Germline V gives CDR1 SGHVS, CDR2 FNYEAQ. V was cut by 5 bases and J by 3 bases, with 11 bases left in between. CDR3 sequence: CASSANAIYEQYF. The CDR3 DNA sequence: TGTGCCAGCAGCGCGAACGCGATCTACGAGCAGTACTTC.